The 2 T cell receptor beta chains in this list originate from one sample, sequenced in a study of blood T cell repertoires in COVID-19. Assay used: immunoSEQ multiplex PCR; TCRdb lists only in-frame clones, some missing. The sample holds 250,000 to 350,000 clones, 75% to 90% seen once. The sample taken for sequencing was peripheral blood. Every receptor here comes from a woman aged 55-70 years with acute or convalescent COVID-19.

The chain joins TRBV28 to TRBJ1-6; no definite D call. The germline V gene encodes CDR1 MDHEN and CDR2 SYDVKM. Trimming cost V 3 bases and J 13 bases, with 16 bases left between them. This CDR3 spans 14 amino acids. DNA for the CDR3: TGTGCCAGCAGTTTCGGGATTAACTGGAGCCCCCTCCACTTT. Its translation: CASSFGINWSPLHF.

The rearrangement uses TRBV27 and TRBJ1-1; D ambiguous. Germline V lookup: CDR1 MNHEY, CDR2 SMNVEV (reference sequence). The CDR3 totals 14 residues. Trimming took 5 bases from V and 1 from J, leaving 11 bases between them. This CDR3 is CASSPKLRNTEAFF. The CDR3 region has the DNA TGTGCCAGCAGTCCGAAACTCCGGAACACTGAAGCTTTCTTT.